This TCR beta chain is drawn from a study of human T cells and chemical hapten exposure. Time point here: patch test 2, 6 weeks after DPC sensitization. The sample's treatment: therapeutic diphenylcyclopropenone sensitization with weekly scalp DPC. Total RNA came from unfractionated whole blood. This clonotype showed up many times. In TCRdb, the RACE reads were re-called with MiXCR into one record per CDR3 protein. The sample has roughly 100,000 distinct CDR3 sequences, about 9% seen once. This CDR3 contains 15 residues. Trimming removed 7 bases from V and 5 bases from J, with 21 bases in between. Germline V CDR1 and CDR2: ENHRY, SYGVKD.

The V call is TRBV10-3, the J call TRBJ2-7; TRBD2 might be the D (6 bases). The source was whole blood, collected in connection with sensitization to the hapten diphenylcyclopropenone (DPC). The sequence derives from a woman in her thirties or forties with alopecia areata. Some clones in this sample may be carry-over from other donors' samples. The DNA for the CDR3 is TGTGCCATCACCCCCGAATTAGCGGCCTCTAACGAGCAGTACTTC. Translating it yields CAITPELAASNEQYF.